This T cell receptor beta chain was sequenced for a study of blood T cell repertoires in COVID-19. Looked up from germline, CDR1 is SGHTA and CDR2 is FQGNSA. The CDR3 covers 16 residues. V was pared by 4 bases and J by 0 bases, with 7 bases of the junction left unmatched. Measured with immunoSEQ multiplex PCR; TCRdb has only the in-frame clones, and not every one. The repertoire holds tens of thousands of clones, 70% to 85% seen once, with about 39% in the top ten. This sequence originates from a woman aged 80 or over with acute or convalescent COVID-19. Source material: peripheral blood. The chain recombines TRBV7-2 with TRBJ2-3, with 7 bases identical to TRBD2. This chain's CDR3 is CASSSLGGGSTDTQYF. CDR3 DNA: TGTGCCAGCAGCTCCCTGGGGGGGGGAAGCACAGATACGCAGTATTTT. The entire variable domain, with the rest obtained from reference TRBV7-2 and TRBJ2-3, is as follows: GAGVSQSPSNKVTEKGKDVELRCDPISGHTALYWYRQSLGQGLEFLIYFQGNSAPDKSGLPSDRFSAERTGGSVSTLTIQRTQQEDSAVYLCASSSLGGGSTDTQYFGPGTRLTVL.